This is a list of T cell receptor beta chains from one sample in a study of blood T cells in healthy people across ages. TCRdb ran MiXCR on the 5' RACE reads and lists one entry per CDR3 protein. The sample shows 1.4 million or so distinct CDR3 sequences, approximately 42% of them seen only once. The sample taken for sequencing was blood. These receptors came from a young woman in good health. Each CDR3 is given with its conserved first and last residue. D genes are given only for firm matches. A row's size may be missing; if present it is once, few, many or a size class.

size: few
V: TRBV2
D: NA
J: TRBJ1-2
DNA: TGTGCCACCAAACTCGGCGTGGGGGGCCTCTATGGCTACACCTTC
CDR3: CATKLGVGGLYGYTF

size: NA
V: TRBV5-8
D: TRBD1
J: TRBJ2-5
DNA: TGTGCCAGCCGGACAGGGGGCTCGGGAGAGACCCAGTACTTC
CDR3: CASRTGGSGETQYF

size: few
V: TRBV7-9
D: NA
J: TRBJ1-6
DNA: TGTGCCAGCAGCGCATGGGGGAATTCACCCCTCCACTTT
CDR3: CASSAWGNSPLHF

size: NA
V: TRBV20-1
D: TRBD2
J: TRBJ2-3
DNA: TGCAGTGCTAGAGGCCTACTAGGGGGCGGGGGGGCGGATACGCAGTATTTT
CDR3: CSARGLLGGGGADTQYF

size: NA
V: TRBV10-3
D: NA
J: TRBJ2-5
DNA: TGTGCCATCAGTGAGTCTCAGGCGAGGAGGGAGACCCAGTACTTC
CDR3: CAISESQARRETQYF

size: many
V: TRBV5-1
D: NA
J: TRBJ2-7
DNA: TGCGCCAGCAGCTTGGGACTAGTCAACGAGCAGTACTTC
CDR3: CASSLGLVNEQYF

size: few
V: TRBV20-1
D: TRBD2
J: TRBJ2-1
DNA: TGCAGTGCTGGAGATGCGGCGGGGAGACTAGCGGGAGTTCGGTCCTACAATGAGCAGTTCTTC
CDR3: CSAGDAAGRLAGVRSYNEQFF

size: NA
V: TRBV10-3
D: TRBD1
J: TRBJ1-6
DNA: TGTGTCACCACAGGGGAAGAGAATTCACCCCTCCACTTT
CDR3: CVTTGEENSPLHF

size: NA
V: TRBV28
D: TRBD1
J: TRBJ2-1
DNA: TGTGCCAGCAGTCGAGCAGGGGGTGGAGAGACCCAGTTCTTC
CDR3: CASSRAGGGETQFF

size: few
V: TRBV4-3
D: TRBD2
J: TRBJ2-3
DNA: TGCGCCAGCAGCCAAGATCGTATACTAGCGGGGGGGTTCACAGATACGCAGTATTTT
CDR3: CASSQDRILAGGFTDTQYF

size: few
V: TRBV29-1
D: NA
J: TRBJ2-1
DNA: TGCAGCGTTGAATCGGTAGCGGAAACTTTTGGAAATGAGCAGTTCTTC
CDR3: CSVESVAETFGNEQFF

size: few
V: TRBV20-1
D: NA
J: TRBJ2-7
DNA: TGCAGTGCTAGGGCCTTATTGACTGCGCAGTACTTC
CDR3: CSARALLTAQYF

size: NA
V: TRBV20-1
D: NA
J: TRBJ2-1
DNA: TGCAGTCCAGGGGGGACTTCCAACTACAATGAGCAGTTCTTC
CDR3: CSPGGTSNYNEQFF

size: NA
V: TRBV7-9
D: NA
J: TRBJ2-5
DNA: TGTGCCAGCAGCACGATGCCGGAGACCCAGTACTTC
CDR3: CASSTMPETQYF

size: NA
V: TRBV20-1
D: TRBD1
J: TRBJ2-1
DNA: TGCAGTGCCCGGACAGGGGCCACCTACGAGCAGTTCTTC
CDR3: CSARTGATYEQFF

size: few
V: TRBV12-3/TRBV12-4
D: TRBD2
J: TRBJ2-1
DNA: TGTGCCAGCAGACAAAGCGGGATTTACAATGAGCAGTTCTTC
CDR3: CASRQSGIYNEQFF

size: NA
V: TRBV5-1
D: TRBD1
J: TRBJ2-1
DNA: TGCGCCAGCAGCTTGGGGACAGGGCTCTATGAGCAGTTCTTC
CDR3: CASSLGTGLYEQFF

size: NA
V: TRBV9
D: NA
J: TRBJ2-3
DNA: TGTGCCAGCAGCGTAGATGGGGGAAAGATAGATACGCAGTATTTT
CDR3: CASSVDGGKIDTQYF

size: many
V: TRBV10-3
D: NA
J: TRBJ2-3
DNA: TGTGCCATCAGTGAGGGTAGCACAGATACGCAGTATTTT
CDR3: CAISEGSTDTQYF

size: few
V: TRBV20-1
D: NA
J: TRBJ2-7
DNA: TGCAGTGCTAGCGCGCAGGGGCTCGTCGAGCAGTACTTC
CDR3: CSASAQGLVEQYF

size: few
V: TRBV4-3
D: TRBD1
J: TRBJ2-2
DNA: TGCGCCAGCAGCCAAGATTGGGACAGGACCGGGGAGCTGTTTTTT
CDR3: CASSQDWDRTGELFF

size: few
V: TRBV7-4
D: TRBD1
J: TRBJ1-2
DNA: TGTGCCAGCAGGGCCCCGGGACAGGGCATACTCAACTATGGCTACACCTTC
CDR3: CASRAPGQGILNYGYTF

size: few
V: TRBV29-1
D: TRBD1
J: TRBJ2-5
DNA: TGCAGCGTCGCCACAGGGGCCCGGACCCAGTACTTC
CDR3: CSVATGARTQYF

size: NA
V: TRBV28
D: TRBD2
J: TRBJ2-3
DNA: TGTGCCAGCAGGACGACTAGCGGAAGCACAGATACGCAGTATTTT
CDR3: CASRTTSGSTDTQYF

size: NA
V: TRBV27
D: NA
J: TRBJ2-7
DNA: TGTGCCAGCAGCTTACTAGCCGCGGACTACGAGCAGTACTTC
CDR3: CASSLLAADYEQYF

size: few
V: TRBV5-1
D: TRBD2
J: TRBJ2-1
DNA: TGCGCCAGCAGCTTGTTAATGAGCGGGGGAAATGAGCAGTTCTTC
CDR3: CASSLLMSGGNEQFF

size: NA
V: TRBV10-3
D: NA
J: TRBJ2-5
DNA: TGTGCCATCAGTGAGTCCGGCGGGGCGTACCAAGAGACCCAGTACTTC
CDR3: CAISESGGAYQETQYF

size: few
V: TRBV10-3
D: NA
J: TRBJ1-2
DNA: TGTGCCATCACAGGCGTCGGGGGCTATGGCTACACCTTC
CDR3: CAITGVGGYGYTF

size: few
V: TRBV7-2
D: NA
J: TRBJ2-5
DNA: TGTGCCAGCAGCTCACCCTGGGACTCCTTTCAGACCCAGTACTTC
CDR3: CASSSPWDSFQTQYF

size: NA
V: TRBV5-1
D: NA
J: TRBJ1-3
DNA: TGCGCCAGCAGCTGGAGCTCTGGAAACACCATATATTTT
CDR3: CASSWSSGNTIYF

size: NA
V: TRBV5-1
D: NA
J: TRBJ2-1
DNA: TGCGCCAGCAGGTCAGCGGACAATGAGCAGTTCTTC
CDR3: CASRSADNEQFF

size: few
V: TRBV20-1
D: NA
J: TRBJ1-2
DNA: TGCAGTGCTCCTAAATCGACATTTTCTAACTATGGCTACACCTTC
CDR3: CSAPKSTFSNYGYTF

size: few
V: TRBV19
D: NA
J: TRBJ2-5
DNA: TGTGCCAGTAGTATTGGGGTAAATGAGCAGTACTTC
CDR3: CASSIGVNEQYF

size: few
V: TRBV7-6
D: NA
J: TRBJ1-1
DNA: TGTGCCAGCAGCTTAGAGGACGGGATAGGTGAAGCTTTCTTT
CDR3: CASSLEDGIGEAFF

size: NA
V: TRBV20-1
D: TRBD2
J: TRBJ2-7
DNA: TGCAGTGCTCTTGGACTAGCGGGACGCTCCTCCTACGAGCAGTACTTC
CDR3: CSALGLAGRSSYEQYF

size: NA
V: TRBV9
D: TRBD1
J: TRBJ2-5
DNA: TGTGCCCCAGCCTTCAACAGGGGGCAAGAGACCCAGTACTTC
CDR3: CAPAFNRGQETQYF

size: NA
V: TRBV7-6
D: NA
J: TRBJ2-7
DNA: TGTGCCAGCAGCCCCTCGGGAAACCCTATCTACGAGCAGTACTTC
CDR3: CASSPSGNPIYEQYF

size: NA
V: TRBV5-1
D: TRBD2
J: TRBJ2-3
DNA: TGCGCCAGCAGCGGGGCGGAGGGACTAGAGAAAATACACACAGATACGCAGTATTTT
CDR3: CASSGAEGLEKIHTDTQYF

size: few
V: TRBV6-5
D: TRBD1
J: TRBJ2-7
DNA: TGTGCCAGCAGTTACGTACAGGGGGCAGGGGAGCAGTACTTC
CDR3: CASSYVQGAGEQYF

size: NA
V: TRBV20-1
D: TRBD1
J: TRBJ1-6
DNA: TGCAGTGCTAGAGATTCGGTGGACAGGGACTCACCCCTCCACTTT
CDR3: CSARDSVDRDSPLHF

size: many
V: TRBV12-3/TRBV12-4
D: NA
J: TRBJ2-7
DNA: TGTGCCAGCAGTTTAGCTCGCTACGAGCAGTACTTC
CDR3: CASSLARYEQYF

size: many
V: TRBV12-3/TRBV12-4
D: NA
J: TRBJ1-2
DNA: TGTGCCAGCAGGAAGTGGACCCCAGGGGACTATGGCTACACCTTC
CDR3: CASRKWTPGDYGYTF

size: NA
V: TRBV20-1
D: NA
J: TRBJ2-1
DNA: TGCAGTGCTATTGAATGGGACTCCTACAATGAGCAGTTCTTC
CDR3: CSAIEWDSYNEQFF

size: few
V: TRBV6-6
D: NA
J: TRBJ1-5
DNA: TGTGCCAGCAGTTACCAGGACGGTAATCAGCCCCAGCATTTT
CDR3: CASSYQDGNQPQHF

size: many
V: TRBV29-1
D: TRBD1
J: TRBJ2-1
DNA: TGCAGTTTGGACAGGGGTACGAATGAGCAGTTCTTC
CDR3: CSLDRGTNEQFF

size: few
V: TRBV10-3
D: NA
J: TRBJ1-6
DNA: TGTGCCATCAGTGAGAGGGGCCCTTATTCACCCCTCCACTTT
CDR3: CAISERGPYSPLHF

size: few
V: TRBV20-1
D: TRBD2
J: TRBJ2-3
DNA: TGCAGTGCCCCCTCGGGGTGGGGGGGGAATACGCAGTATTTT
CDR3: CSAPSGWGGNTQYF

size: NA
V: TRBV9
D: TRBD1
J: TRBJ1-6
DNA: TGTGCCAGCAGCGACCCGGGACAGCGAGGTTCACCCCTCCACTTT
CDR3: CASSDPGQRGSPLHF

size: NA
V: TRBV12-3/TRBV12-4
D: NA
J: TRBJ2-5
DNA: TGTGCCAGCAGTTTATCGGGGAACAGGCGGGGTGAGCAGTACTTC
CDR3: CASSLSGNRRGEQYF

size: once
V: TRBV7-3
D: TRBD1
J: TRBJ2-1
DNA: TGTGCCGGCAGCTCGGGGACAGGGGGCCGCGAGCAGTTCTTC
CDR3: CAGSSGTGGREQFF

size: few
V: TRBV13
D: NA
J: TRBJ2-3
DNA: TGTGCCAGCAGCTTAGACGGGGGTTTGGATACGCAGTATTTT
CDR3: CASSLDGGLDTQYF

size: once
V: TRBV29-1
D: NA
J: TRBJ2-3
DNA: TGCAGCGGCGATAGTAGGTACACAGATACGCAGTATTTT
CDR3: CSGDSRYTDTQYF

size: NA
V: TRBV6-5
D: TRBD1
J: TRBJ1-2
DNA: TGTGCCAGCAGCCCCGGACAGGTTGTAGGCTATGGCTACACCTTC
CDR3: CASSPGQVVGYGYTF

size: few
V: TRBV4-1
D: TRBD2
J: TRBJ2-1
DNA: TGCGCCAGCAGCCAAACGCCGGGACTAGCGGGGGGATACAATGAGCAGTTCTTC
CDR3: CASSQTPGLAGGYNEQFF

size: NA
V: TRBV18
D: NA
J: TRBJ2-1
DNA: TGTGCCAGCTCACCAGCGTTGGATGAGCAGTTCTTC
CDR3: CASSPALDEQFF

size: NA
V: TRBV4-3
D: NA
J: TRBJ2-3
DNA: TGCGCCAGCAGCCAAGATAGGAGGAGCATAGCTAGCACAGATACGCAGTATTTT
CDR3: CASSQDRRSIASTDTQYF

size: NA
V: TRBV20-1
D: TRBD1
J: TRBJ1-6
DNA: TGCAGTACCACGACAGGGGTATACAATTCACCCCTCCACTTT
CDR3: CSTTTGVYNSPLHF

size: NA
V: TRBV9
D: NA
J: TRBJ2-5
DNA: TGTGCCAGCAGCCCCCGAGAGGCCTCTCTTGAGCAGTACTTC
CDR3: CASSPREASLEQYF